A selection of T cell receptor beta chains follows, all from one sample in a study of shared clonotypes between healthy human individuals. The repertoire was sequenced with immunoSEQ multiplex PCR; TCRdb's copy has only in-frame clones and lacks some. The table includes over a million clones, roughly 96% detected once. Sample: naive CD4+ T cells sorted from blood. The source of these receptors is a man younger than 40 in good health. Each CDR3 is given with its conserved first and last residue. Each record gives: V gene, J gene, D gene, clone size, CDR3 protein, CDR3 DNA. A D gene is named only where the DNA matches it firmly. Some rows have no size entry. The others give once, few or many, or a class for an expanded clone.

v_call: TRBV5-1
j_call: TRBJ1-1
d_call: TRBD1
clone_size: NA
cdr3_aa: CASSAMATGAGTEAFF
cdr3_nt: TGCGCCAGCAGCGCTATGGCGACAGGGGCGGGTACTGAAGCTTTCTTT

v_call: TRBV6-6
j_call: TRBJ1-2
d_call: NA
clone_size: NA
cdr3_aa: CASRAVSPNYGYTF
cdr3_nt: TGTGCCAGCAGGGCGGTCAGCCCTAACTATGGCTACACCTTC

v_call: TRBV5-1
j_call: TRBJ2-6
d_call: NA
clone_size: NA
cdr3_aa: CASSLVRSGANVLTF
cdr3_nt: TGCGCCAGCAGCTTGGTGCGATCTGGGGCCAACGTCCTGACTTTC

v_call: TRBV4-1
j_call: TRBJ2-7
d_call: NA
clone_size: NA
cdr3_aa: CASSQDGPGPTYEQYF
cdr3_nt: TGCGCCAGCAGCCAAGATGGGCCAGGTCCTACCTACGAGCAGTACTTC

v_call: TRBV5-1
j_call: TRBJ2-7
d_call: NA
clone_size: NA
cdr3_aa: CASSPGPSKPYEQYF
cdr3_nt: TGCGCCAGCAGCCCGGGACCGAGTAAACCCTACGAGCAGTACTTC

v_call: TRBV7-3
j_call: TRBJ2-3
d_call: TRBD1
clone_size: NA
cdr3_aa: CASSRARTGAGDTQYF
cdr3_nt: TGTGCCAGCAGCCGCGCCCGGACAGGTGCCGGGGATACGCAGTATTTT

v_call: TRBV5-1
j_call: TRBJ2-1
d_call: NA
clone_size: NA
cdr3_aa: CASSAENLALEQFF
cdr3_nt: TGCGCCAGCAGCGCCGAGAATCTAGCCCTCGAGCAGTTCTTC

v_call: TRBV5-1
j_call: TRBJ2-2
d_call: NA
clone_size: NA
cdr3_aa: CASSSVAGELFF
cdr3_nt: TGCGCCAGCAGCTCGGTGGCCGGGGAGCTGTTTTTT

v_call: TRBV19
j_call: TRBJ2-3
d_call: TRBD2
clone_size: NA
cdr3_aa: CASSMGTITDTQYF
cdr3_nt: TGTGCCAGTAGTATGGGGACTATCACAGATACGCAGTATTTT

v_call: TRBV6-4
j_call: TRBJ2-5
d_call: TRBD1
clone_size: NA
cdr3_aa: CASSVTGGAQETQYF
cdr3_nt: TGTGCCAGCAGCGTCACAGGGGGCGCGCAAGAGACCCAGTACTTC

v_call: TRBV18
j_call: TRBJ2-7
d_call: TRBD2
clone_size: NA
cdr3_aa: CASSPAGVFMEQYF
cdr3_nt: TGTGCCAGCTCACCCGCGGGAGTTTTTATGGAGCAGTACTTC

v_call: TRBV5-4
j_call: TRBJ1-1
d_call: TRBD1
clone_size: NA
cdr3_aa: CASSSDRVVTEAFF
cdr3_nt: TGTGCCAGCAGCTCGGACAGGGTAGTAACTGAAGCTTTCTTT

v_call: TRBV5-4
j_call: TRBJ2-3
d_call: NA
clone_size: NA
cdr3_aa: CASSFRGGGTDTQYF
cdr3_nt: TGTGCCAGCAGCTTTAGGGGAGGAGGCACAGATACGCAGTATTTT

v_call: TRBV28
j_call: TRBJ1-2
d_call: NA
clone_size: NA
cdr3_aa: CASSPGDAGPGYTF
cdr3_nt: TGTGCCAGCAGCCCTGGTGACGCCGGCCCAGGCTACACCTTC

v_call: TRBV5-1
j_call: TRBJ2-5
d_call: TRBD1
clone_size: NA
cdr3_aa: CASSSQGETQYF
cdr3_nt: TGCGCCAGCAGCTCACAGGGGGAGACCCAGTACTTC

v_call: TRBV28
j_call: TRBJ2-7
d_call: TRBD1
clone_size: once
cdr3_aa: CASSSLRDRGREEQYF
cdr3_nt: TGTGCCAGCAGCTCCCTAAGGGACAGGGGGCGTGAAGAGCAGTACTTC

v_call: TRBV7-9
j_call: TRBJ2-7
d_call: NA
clone_size: NA
cdr3_aa: CASSYGTNSYEQYF
cdr3_nt: TGTGCCAGCAGCTATGGGACAAACTCCTACGAGCAGTACTTC

v_call: TRBV7-2
j_call: TRBJ2-5
d_call: TRBD2
clone_size: NA
cdr3_aa: CASSRGLAGVGETQYF
cdr3_nt: TGTGCCAGCAGCCGGGGACTAGCGGGAGTAGGAGAGACCCAGTACTTC

v_call: TRBV19
j_call: TRBJ2-5
d_call: TRBD1
clone_size: once
cdr3_aa: CASSQQGKTQYF
cdr3_nt: TGTGCCAGTAGTCAACAGGGGAAGACCCAGTACTTC

v_call: TRBV5-4
j_call: TRBJ1-1
d_call: NA
clone_size: NA
cdr3_aa: CASSKDRPHRDTEAFF
cdr3_nt: TGTGCCAGCAGCAAGGACAGACCACATAGGGACACTGAAGCTTTCTTT

v_call: TRBV14
j_call: TRBJ2-1
d_call: TRBD1
clone_size: NA
cdr3_aa: CASSHKQGAYNEQFF
cdr3_nt: TGTGCCAGCAGCCACAAACAGGGGGCCTACAATGAGCAGTTCTTC

v_call: TRBV7-2
j_call: TRBJ2-4
d_call: TRBD1
clone_size: NA
cdr3_aa: CASSLDGTGVVIQYF
cdr3_nt: TGTGCCAGCAGCTTAGATGGGACAGGGGTCGTCATTCAGTACTTC

v_call: TRBV5-1
j_call: TRBJ2-1
d_call: TRBD2
clone_size: NA
cdr3_aa: CASRAGSSGSNDEQFF
cdr3_nt: TGCGCCAGCAGGGCAGGGTCTAGCGGGAGTAATGATGAGCAGTTCTTC

v_call: TRBV5-6
j_call: TRBJ1-4
d_call: TRBD1
clone_size: NA
cdr3_aa: CASSTQGNLEKLFF
cdr3_nt: TGTGCCAGCAGCACACAGGGGAATCTGGAAAAACTGTTTTTT

v_call: TRBV5-1
j_call: TRBJ2-6
d_call: TRBD1
clone_size: NA
cdr3_aa: CASRVGQGASGANVLTF
cdr3_nt: TGCGCCAGCAGGGTGGGACAGGGGGCCTCTGGGGCCAACGTCCTGACTTTC

v_call: TRBV2
j_call: TRBJ2-7
d_call: NA
clone_size: NA
cdr3_aa: CASGGGGSYEQYF
cdr3_nt: TGTGCCAGCGGGGGGGGCGGATCCTACGAGCAGTACTTC

v_call: TRBV28
j_call: TRBJ2-2
d_call: NA
clone_size: NA
cdr3_aa: CASRGRRRYGELFF
cdr3_nt: TGTGCCAGCAGAGGACGGAGACGATACGGGGAGCTGTTTTTT

v_call: TRBV5-5
j_call: TRBJ2-1
d_call: NA
clone_size: NA
cdr3_aa: CASSLEGLLVNEQFF
cdr3_nt: TGTGCCAGCAGCTTGGAGGGCCTACTAGTAAATGAGCAGTTCTTC

v_call: TRBV9
j_call: TRBJ1-4
d_call: NA
clone_size: once
cdr3_aa: CASSPLIGDANEKLFF
cdr3_nt: TGTGCCAGCAGCCCTCTTATAGGGGACGCTAATGAAAAACTGTTTTTT

v_call: TRBV18
j_call: TRBJ2-4
d_call: TRBD1
clone_size: NA
cdr3_aa: CASSPPSGTGLENIQYF
cdr3_nt: TGTGCCAGCTCACCACCGTCGGGGACAGGGCTTGAAAACATTCAGTACTTC

v_call: TRBV2
j_call: TRBJ2-5
d_call: NA
clone_size: NA
cdr3_aa: CASSVYRQETQYF
cdr3_nt: TGTGCCAGCAGTGTGTACAGGCAAGAGACCCAGTACTTC

v_call: TRBV7-9
j_call: TRBJ1-4
d_call: TRBD1
clone_size: NA
cdr3_aa: CASSTGQVNEKLFF
cdr3_nt: TGTGCCAGCAGCACCGGACAGGTGAATGAAAAACTGTTTTTT

v_call: TRBV5-1
j_call: TRBJ2-2
d_call: NA
clone_size: NA
cdr3_aa: CASSLAWGTGELFF
cdr3_nt: TGCGCCAGCAGCTTGGCCTGGGGGACCGGGGAGCTGTTTTTT

v_call: TRBV28
j_call: TRBJ1-1
d_call: NA
clone_size: NA
cdr3_aa: CASSLRGGNTEAFF
cdr3_nt: TGTGCCAGCAGTTTGCGGGGGGGGAACACTGAAGCTTTCTTT

v_call: TRBV28
j_call: TRBJ1-3
d_call: NA
clone_size: NA
cdr3_aa: CASSRFSGNTIYF
cdr3_nt: TGTGCCAGCAGTCGCTTCTCTGGAAACACCATATATTTT

v_call: TRBV20-1
j_call: TRBJ2-3
d_call: NA
clone_size: NA
cdr3_aa: CSARRSDTQYF
cdr3_nt: TGCAGCGCCCGGAGATCAGATACGCAGTATTTT

v_call: TRBV2
j_call: TRBJ2-3
d_call: NA
clone_size: NA
cdr3_aa: CASTPKGISTDTQYF
cdr3_nt: TGTGCCAGCACGCCCAAAGGAATTAGCACAGATACGCAGTATTTT

v_call: TRBV29-1
j_call: TRBJ1-2
d_call: NA
clone_size: NA
cdr3_aa: CSVETVSSGYTF
cdr3_nt: TGCAGCGTTGAGACAGTCTCTTCTGGCTACACCTTC

v_call: TRBV28
j_call: TRBJ2-5
d_call: NA
clone_size: once
cdr3_aa: CASSTDLQETQYF
cdr3_nt: TGTGCCAGCAGTACGGACTTACAAGAGACCCAGTACTTC

v_call: TRBV28
j_call: TRBJ1-5
d_call: TRBD1
clone_size: NA
cdr3_aa: CASSPHRGRQPQHF
cdr3_nt: TGTGCCAGCAGTCCGCACAGGGGTCGTCAGCCCCAGCATTTT

v_call: TRBV27
j_call: TRBJ2-1
d_call: NA
clone_size: few
cdr3_aa: CASSGVGTPYNEQFF
cdr3_nt: TGTGCCAGCAGTGGGGTAGGGACACCGTACAATGAGCAGTTCTTC

v_call: TRBV29-1
j_call: TRBJ2-3
d_call: NA
clone_size: NA
cdr3_aa: CSVSDTQYF
cdr3_nt: TGCAGCGTATCAGATACGCAGTATTTT

v_call: TRBV27
j_call: TRBJ2-7
d_call: NA
clone_size: NA
cdr3_aa: CASSSVGVYEQYF
cdr3_nt: TGTGCCAGCAGTTCGGTAGGGGTCTACGAGCAGTACTTC

v_call: TRBV28
j_call: TRBJ2-2
d_call: NA
clone_size: NA
cdr3_aa: CATVEGFRTGELFF
cdr3_nt: TGTGCCACCGTAGAGGGATTCCGAACCGGGGAGCTGTTTTTT

v_call: TRBV11-2
j_call: TRBJ2-7
d_call: NA
clone_size: NA
cdr3_aa: CASSPGPPSSYEQYF
cdr3_nt: TGTGCCAGCAGCCCGGGACCGCCCTCTTCCTACGAGCAGTACTTC